Below, 31 T cell receptor beta chains from the same sample are listed, as sequenced in a study of cytomegalovirus exposure and HLA in healthy donors (TCRdb year 2017). The library was built by means of the immunoSEQ multiplex PCR assay. A mixture of 60 forward primers for TCR Vbeta segments and 13 reverse primers for TCR Jbeta segments was used in the multiplex PCR. As stored in TCRdb, this immuneACCESS dataset retains in-frame rearrangements with V and J assigned. A fraction of the clones does not appear; measured against another copy, unresolved V genes explain less than half of the discrepancy, and the remainder lacks a known reason. For this sample there are around 100,000 clones; about 70% appear just once. The ten largest make up roughly 4.4% of the sample. The source material was PBMCs. Every receptor here comes from a man aged 30-40 years in good health and CMV-seropositive.

The table lists this clone with a few counts. The chain carries TRBV7-9 and TRBJ2-7; 10 positions agree with TRBD1. Trimming cost V 6 bases and J 5 bases; bases outside gene matches: 7. Germline CDR1 reads SEHNR; CDR2 reads FQNEAQ (reference sequence). This CDR3 spans 14 amino acids. CDR3 amino acids: CASRGGTGAHEQYF. The CDR3 nucleotides read TGTGCCAGCAGAGGAGGGACAGGGGCCCACGAGCAGTACTTC.

The J gene is TRBJ2-7, the V gene TRBV9, with D perhaps TRBD2 (5 bases). The CDR3 length is 14 residues. Germline lookup yields CDR1 SGDLS and CDR2 YYNGEE. Trimming removed 0 bases from V and 2 bases from J, with 9 bases in between. DNA for the CDR3: TGTGCCAGCAGCGTAGACGGGGAACCCTACGAGCAGTACTTC. Its protein is CASSVDGEPYEQYF.

The CDR3 DNA reads TGTGCCAGCAGCTACGGGCTGGGGGGTCTAGTACCTTCTGGGGCCAACGTCCTGACTTTC. Amino acid sequence: CASSYGLGGLVPSGANVLTF. The rearrangement links TRBV13 to TRBJ2-6, with D possibly being TRBD2 (6 bases). The V gene's germline CDR1 is PRHDT and CDR2 FYEKMQ (reference sequence). The V and J ends lost 4 bases and 1 base respectively, with 23 bases between them. The CDR3 runs to 20 residues.

The chain employs TRBV5-1 and TRBJ1-4; no firm D call. Germline V gene data show CDR1 as SGHRS and CDR2 as YFSETQ. This CDR3 has 14 amino acids. V gave up 0 bases and J gave up 7 bases, with 10 bases separating them. CDR3 DNA sequence: TGCGCCAGCAGCTTGGAGCCTAGCGGTGAAAAACTGTTTTTT. This gives the protein CASSLEPSGEKLFF.

CDR3 sequence (DNA): TGCAGCGCGTGGACAGAGGGATACACCGGGGAGCTGTTTTTT. It specifies CSAWTEGYTGELFF. The chain joins TRBV29-1 to TRBJ2-2, with D perhaps TRBD1 (6 bases). CDR3 size: 14 residues. The germline V and J ends were trimmed by 7 bases and 3 bases, with 15 bases remaining between them. CDR1 SQVTM and CDR2 ANQGSEA come from the germline V gene.

This clone has just one count. This rearrangement joins TRBV9 to TRBJ1-2, with 12 bases lining up with TRBD1. This CDR3 is 16 amino acids long. Trimming removed 3 bases from V and 5 bases from J; junction bases left unmatched: 8. Germline V gene sequence: CDR1 SGDLS, CDR2 YYNGEE. The CDR3 nucleotides are TGTGCCAGCAGCGGGGGACAGGGGGCCAGAAGGTATGGCTACACCTTC. It codes for CASSGGQGARRYGYTF.

V and J are TRBV6-5 and TRBJ1-2; 8 nucleotides match TRBD1. Unmatched junction bases numbered 7, after V lost 9 bases and J lost 4 bases. The CDR3 is 13 residues long. Germline loops: CDR1 MNHEY, CDR2 SVGAGI. Here the CDR3 DNA reads TGTGCCAGTACCACAGGGGGGGCCTATGGCTACACCTTC. Protein sequence: CASTTGGAYGYTF.

J is TRBJ1-1 and V is TRBV5-1; D call uncertain. CDR1 and CDR2 from the germline V gene are SGHRS and YFSETQ. Trimming took 0 bases from V and 4 from J, leaving 13 bases between them. CDR3 length: 15 amino acids. The CDR3 region has the DNA TGCGCCAGCAGCTTGGACGTCCCCCTAGGCACTGAAGCTTTCTTT. This sequence encodes CASSLDVPLGTEAFF.

The V and J genes are TRBV4-1 and TRBJ1-6; D uncertain. Trimming cost V 1 base and J 16 bases, with 11 bases left between them. The CDR3 is 12 amino acids. Germline CDR1 is MGHRA and CDR2 is YSYEKL. CDR3 amino acids: CASSQGGKVLHF. CDR3 sequence (DNA): TGCGCCAGCAGCCAAGGAGGGAAAGTTCTCCACTTT.

This sequence joins TRBV28 and TRBJ1-2, with TRBD1 matching 8 bases. V shed 2 bases, J shed 3 bases, and the junction held 2 bases outside the gene matches. Per the germline V gene, CDR1 is MDHEN and CDR2 is SYDVKM. This CDR3 spans 14 amino acids. The CDR3 DNA sequence: TGTGCCAGCAGTTTAAGACAGGGGTACTATGGCTACACCTTC. This codes for CASSLRQGYYGYTF.

V and J are TRBV6-5 and TRBJ2-3; 8 nucleotides agree with TRBD1. Germline lookup yields CDR1 MNHEY and CDR2 SVGAGI. The CDR3 runs 14 residues. V dropped 7 bases and J dropped 3; count of bases not matched to a gene: 6. The CDR3 region is CASKDRVVTDTQYF. CDR3 coding DNA: TGTGCCAGCAAGGACAGGGTAGTTACAGATACGCAGTATTTT.

V is TRBV6-1 and J is TRBJ1-3, with D uncertain. Trimming took off 8 bases at V and 0 bases at J, with 5 bases between the two ends. The CDR3 covers 12 residues. Germline V gene lookup returns CDR1 MNHNS and CDR2 SASEGT. Here the CDR3 reads CASLSSGNTIYF. The CDR3 nucleotides are TGTGCCAGCTTGAGCTCTGGAAACACCATATATTTT.

This rearrangement joins TRBV6-5 to TRBJ2-3; TRBD1 matches 10 bases. CDR1 and CDR2 from the germline V gene are MNHEY and SVGAGI. This CDR3 has 16 residues. Trimming at V came to 2 bases and at J to 6 bases, leaving 8 bases not matched to a gene. CDR3 amino acids: CASSYSDRGHSDTQYF. The CDR3 region has the DNA TGTGCCAGCAGTTACAGCGACAGGGGGCATTCGGATACGCAGTATTTT.

The chain uses TRBV5-1 and TRBJ2-7; 7 positions match TRBD1. The V segment lost 0 bases and the J segment 6 bases; nucleotides outside the gene matches: 6. The CDR3 covers 14 residues. CDR1 SGHRS and CDR2 YFSETQ come from the germline V gene. The CDR3: CASSLVQGVGEQYF. CDR3 bases: TGCGCCAGCAGCTTGGTCCAGGGGGTTGGCGAGCAGTACTTC. Supplemented by reference TRBV5-1 and TRBJ2-7, the full variable domain reads KAGVTQTPRYLIKTRGQQVTLSCSPISGHRSVSWYQQTPGQGLQFLFEYFSETQRNKGNFPGRFSGRQFSNSRSEMNVSTLELGDSALYLCASSLVQGVGEQYFGPGTRLTVT.

The chain carries TRBV5-1 and TRBJ2-1, with D possibly matching TRBD1 (5 bases). Germline V gene data show CDR1 as SGHRS and CDR2 as YFSETQ. The V end was cut by 0 bases, the J end by 5 bases, with 9 bases between. The CDR3 totals 14 residues. The DNA of the CDR3 is TGCGCCAGCAGCTTGGGGGGCTCAGACAATGAGCAGTTCTTC. This codes for CASSLGGSDNEQFF.

This clone was seen once. J is TRBJ2-3 and V is TRBV9, with a tentative D call TRBD2 (6 bases). V lost 0 bases to trimming and J lost 6 bases, with 20 bases between them. The CDR3 totals 17 residues. CDR1 is SGDLS, CDR2 YYNGEE, per germline. CDR3 sequence: CASSVAARGTPPDTQYF. CDR3 coding DNA: TGTGCCAGCAGCGTAGCTGCCCGGGGGACCCCCCCCGATACGCAGTATTTT.

CDR3 sequence: CASSGPAGGRDTQYF. The DNA of the CDR3 is TGTGCCAGCAGTGGTCCAGCGGGGGGGCGGGATACGCAGTATTTT. This sequence joins TRBV6-1 and TRBJ2-3, with 10 positions matching TRBD2. Trimming removed 4 bases from V and 6 bases from J; junction bases left unmatched: 7. This CDR3 is 15 amino acids long. Germline V CDR1 and CDR2: MNHNS, SASEGT.

As regards this clone: Germline and junction disagree at one end, which may indicate a read error. The chain employs TRBV7-9 and TRBJ1-3; D is uncertain. Germline CDR1 is SEHNR and CDR2 is FQNEAQ (reference sequence). The length of the CDR3 is 16 residues. CDR3 in amino acids: CSSSLWTGGSGNTIYF. CDR3 DNA: TGTTCCAGCAGCTTATGGACCGGAGGTAGTGGAAACACCATATATTTT.

The V call is TRBV6-1, the J call TRBJ1-1; 8 nucleotides match TRBD1. V lost 6 bases, J lost 6 bases, and 6 bases stayed unmatched. CDR1 is MNHNS and CDR2 is SASEGT in the germline V gene. The CDR3 has 13 residues. CDR3 bases: TGTGCCAGCAGGTGGACAGGGAAGGCTGAAGCTTTCTTT. It encodes CASRWTGKAEAFF.

The rearrangement joins TRBV4-3 to TRBJ2-5, with a tentative D call TRBD1 (6 bases). Germline loops: CDR1 LGHNA, CDR2 YSLEER. The length of the CDR3 is 15 residues. V gave up 4 bases and J gave up 5 bases, with 17 bases separating them. In nucleotides, the CDR3 is TGCGCCAGCAGCCGCGGAACAGGGTCGGGGGAGACCCAGTACTTC. As protein: CASSRGTGSGETQYF.

This clone was observed many times. This chain uses TRBV6-4 with TRBJ1-2; 7 bases map to TRBD1. The length of the CDR3 is 14 residues. J gave up 2 bases and V 6 bases, and 6 bases lay outside the gene matches. The germline CDR1 and CDR2 sequences are MRHNA and SNTAGT. CDR3 nucleotides: TGTGCCAGCAGCCCAGGGGGTTTGAACTATGGCTACACCTTC. It translates to CASSPGGLNYGYTF.

The chain employs TRBV5-1 and TRBJ2-1; 13 bases line up with TRBD2. Germline lookup yields CDR1 SGHRS and CDR2 YFSETQ. The trim removed 3 bases at V and 7 bases at J, leaving 4 bases unmatched. The CDR3 is 15 amino acids. The CDR3 loop is CASSSLAGGLNEQFF. Written as DNA, the CDR3 is TGCGCCAGCAGCTCACTAGCGGGGGGGCTAAATGAGCAGTTCTTC. Together with reference TRBV5-1 and TRBJ2-1, the CDR3 gives the full variable domain: KAGVTQTPRYLIKTRGQQVTLSCSPISGHRSVSWYQQTPGQGLQFLFEYFSETQRNKGNFPGRFSGRQFSNSRSEMNVSTLELGDSALYLCASSSLAGGLNEQFFGPGTRLTVL.

The DNA of the CDR3 is TGTGCCAGCAGTTACTCGGGCCACTCCTACGAGCAGTACTTC. Its protein is CASSYSGHSYEQYF. The chain is built from TRBV6-5 and TRBJ2-7, with D unclear. Trimming pared 0 bases from V and 0 bases from J, leaving 6 bases between. Germline V gives CDR1 MNHEY, CDR2 SVGAGI. The CDR3 totals 14 residues.

This clone was counted a few times. The gene calls are TRBV18 and TRBJ2-5; the D gene is possibly TRBD2 (5 bases). Germline CDR1 and CDR2: KGHSH and LQKENI. The CDR3 totals 13 residues. V was clipped by 2 bases and J by 1 base, with 5 bases between them. CDR3 in DNA: TGTGCCAGCTCACCAACTAGCCAAGAGACCCAGTACTTC. Translated, it gives CASSPTSQETQYF.

In DNA form, the CDR3 reads TGCGCCAGCAGCTTGGCGTCCGGGAACACTGAAGCTTTCTTT. This codes for CASSLASGNTEAFF. The chain uses TRBV5-1 and TRBJ1-1; D unclear. Germline V gene sequence: CDR1 SGHRS, CDR2 YFSETQ. The germline V and J ends were trimmed by 0 bases and 1 base, with 7 bases remaining between them. The CDR3 runs to 14 residues.

Of note for this clone: A read error may account for a junction end that differs from germline. This chain uses TRBV7-9 with TRBJ1-1; TRBD1 might be the D (6 bases). This CDR3 is 15 amino acids long. Germline V CDR1 and CDR2: SEHNR, FQNEAQ (reference sequence). The CDR3 protein is CSSSWSRGPNTEAFF. CDR3 nucleotides: TGTTCCAGCAGCTGGAGCAGGGGCCCGAACACTGAAGCTTTCTTT.

This chain's CDR3 is CASSLGARTEAFF. In nucleotides, the CDR3 is TGCGCCAGCAGCTTGGGGGCGCGTACTGAAGCTTTCTTT. The gene calls are TRBV5-1 and TRBJ1-1; D gene unclear. Trimming removed 0 bases at V and 5 bases at J, with 8 bases between. Looked up from germline, CDR1 is SGHRS and CDR2 is YFSETQ. The CDR3 covers 13 residues.

The chain recombines TRBV19 with TRBJ2-2, with 10 nucleotides matching TRBD2. V lost 3 bases to trimming and J lost 3 bases; unmatched junction nucleotides: 7. Per the germline V gene, CDR1 is LNHDA and CDR2 is SQIVND (reference sequence). There are 17 residues in the CDR3. The CDR3 reads CASSIWVAGGYTGELFF. Written as DNA, the CDR3 is TGTGCCAGTAGTATCTGGGTAGCGGGGGGATACACCGGGGAGCTGTTTTTT.

The chain combines TRBV27 with TRBJ2-7, with 11 bases identical to TRBD2. The length of the CDR3 is 17 residues. Germline lookup yields CDR1 MNHEY and CDR2 SMNVEV (reference sequence). The ends lost 0 bases at V and 6 bases at J; junction bases unmatched: 10. The CDR3 region is CASSLSIGIAGGFEQYF. The CDR3 DNA reads as TGTGCCAGCAGTTTATCGATCGGAATAGCGGGGGGGTTCGAGCAGTACTTC.

This clone showed up many times. V gene TRBV6-5 combines with J gene TRBJ2-7; 9 bases map to TRBD1. Germline assignment: CDR1 MNHEY and CDR2 SVGAGI. The CDR3 contains 14 residues. With 2 bases clipped from V and 3 bases from J, the junction kept 2 bases outside the gene matches. The CDR3 bases are TGTGCCAGCAGTTACCCGGGACAGGGCTACGAGCAGTACTTC. Amino acid sequence: CASSYPGQGYEQYF.

This clone was seen repeatedly, ten times or more. This chain joins TRBV5-1 and TRBJ2-7, with D maybe TRBD2 (5 bases). Trimming left V 4 bases short and J 3 bases short, with 20 bases between. Germline CDR1 and CDR2: SGHRS and YFSETQ. The CDR3 totals 16 residues. CDR3 protein: CASSPSGGLVGYEQYF. As DNA, the CDR3 is TGCGCCAGCAGCCCCTCAGGCGGGCTGGTTGGCTACGAGCAGTACTTC.